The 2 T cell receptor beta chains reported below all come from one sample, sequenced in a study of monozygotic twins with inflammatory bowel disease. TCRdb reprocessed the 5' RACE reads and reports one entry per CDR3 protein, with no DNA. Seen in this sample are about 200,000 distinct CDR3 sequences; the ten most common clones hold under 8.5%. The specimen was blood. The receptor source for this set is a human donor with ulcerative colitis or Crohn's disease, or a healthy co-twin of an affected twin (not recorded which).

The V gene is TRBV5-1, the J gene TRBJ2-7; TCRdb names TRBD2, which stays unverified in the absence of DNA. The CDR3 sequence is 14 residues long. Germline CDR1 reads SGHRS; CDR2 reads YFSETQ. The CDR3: CASSSGTTKYEQYF.

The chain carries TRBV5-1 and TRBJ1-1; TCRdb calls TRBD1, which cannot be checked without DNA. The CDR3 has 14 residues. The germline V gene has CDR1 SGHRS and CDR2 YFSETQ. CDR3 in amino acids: CASSFQGEGAEAFF.